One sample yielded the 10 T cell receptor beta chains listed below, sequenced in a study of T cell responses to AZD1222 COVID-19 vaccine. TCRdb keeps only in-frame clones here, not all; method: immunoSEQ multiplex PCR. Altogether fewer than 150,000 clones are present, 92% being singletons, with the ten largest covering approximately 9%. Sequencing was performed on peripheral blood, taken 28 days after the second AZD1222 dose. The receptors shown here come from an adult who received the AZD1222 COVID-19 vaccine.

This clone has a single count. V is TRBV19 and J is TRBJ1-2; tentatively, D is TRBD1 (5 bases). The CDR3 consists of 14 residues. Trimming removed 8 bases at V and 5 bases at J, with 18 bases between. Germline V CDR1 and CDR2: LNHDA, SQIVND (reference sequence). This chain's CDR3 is CASLSGGARYGYTF. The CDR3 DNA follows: TGTGCCAGTCTTTCTGGAGGGGCGCGATATGGCTACACCTTC.

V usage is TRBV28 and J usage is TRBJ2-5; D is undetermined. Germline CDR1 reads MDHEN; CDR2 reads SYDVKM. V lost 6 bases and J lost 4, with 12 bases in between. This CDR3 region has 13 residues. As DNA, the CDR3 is TGTGCCAGCAGCTCCCCGGCCCTAGAGACCCAGTACTTC. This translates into CASSSPALETQYF.

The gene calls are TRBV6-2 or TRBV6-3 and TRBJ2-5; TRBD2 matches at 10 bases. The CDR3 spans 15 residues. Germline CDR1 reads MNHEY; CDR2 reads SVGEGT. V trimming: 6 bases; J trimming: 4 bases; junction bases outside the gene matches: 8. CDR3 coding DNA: TGTGCCAGCAGCTTTACGACTAGCGGGCGAGAGACCCAGTACTTC. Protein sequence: CASSFTTSGRETQYF.

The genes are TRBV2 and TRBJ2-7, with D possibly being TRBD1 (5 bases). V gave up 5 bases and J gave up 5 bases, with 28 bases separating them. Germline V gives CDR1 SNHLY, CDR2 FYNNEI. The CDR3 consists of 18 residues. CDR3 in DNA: TGTGCCAGCAGTACCAGGGTACATACAGGCCCCATTAGCAACGAGCAGTACGTC. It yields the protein CASSTRVHTGPISNEQYV.

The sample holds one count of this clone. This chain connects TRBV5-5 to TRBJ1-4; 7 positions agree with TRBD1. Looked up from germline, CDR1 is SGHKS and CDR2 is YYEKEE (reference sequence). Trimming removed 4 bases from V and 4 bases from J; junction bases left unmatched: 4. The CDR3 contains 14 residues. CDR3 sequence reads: CASSTGTVNEKLFF. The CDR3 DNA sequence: TGTGCCAGCAGCACCGGGACAGTTAATGAAAAACTGTTTTTT.

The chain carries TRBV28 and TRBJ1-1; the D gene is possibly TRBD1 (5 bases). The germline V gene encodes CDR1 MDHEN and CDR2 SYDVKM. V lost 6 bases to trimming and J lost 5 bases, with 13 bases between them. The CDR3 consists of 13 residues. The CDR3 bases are TGTGCCAGCAGCCAGGGACTTGGGACTGAAGCTTTCTTT. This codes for CASSQGLGTEAFF.

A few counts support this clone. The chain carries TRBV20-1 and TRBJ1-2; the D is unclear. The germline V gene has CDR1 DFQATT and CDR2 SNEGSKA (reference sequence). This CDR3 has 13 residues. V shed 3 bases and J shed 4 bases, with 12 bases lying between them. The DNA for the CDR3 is TGCAGTGCTAGTGACCCCTTTGGCTATGGCTACACCTTC. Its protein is CSASDPFGYGYTF.

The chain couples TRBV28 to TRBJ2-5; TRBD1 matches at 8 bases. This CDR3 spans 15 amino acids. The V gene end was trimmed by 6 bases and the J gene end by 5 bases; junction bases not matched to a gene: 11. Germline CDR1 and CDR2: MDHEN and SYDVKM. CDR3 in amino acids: CASSRDRGHMETQYF. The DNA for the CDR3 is TGTGCCAGCAGCCGAGACAGGGGACACATGGAGACCCAGTACTTC.

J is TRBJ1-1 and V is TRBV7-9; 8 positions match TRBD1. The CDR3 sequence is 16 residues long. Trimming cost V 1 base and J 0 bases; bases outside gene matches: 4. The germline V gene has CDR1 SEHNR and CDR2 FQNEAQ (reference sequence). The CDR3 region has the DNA TGTGCCAGCAGCTTAGGCGGACAGGGCATGAACACTGAAGCTTTCTTT. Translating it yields CASSLGGQGMNTEAFF.

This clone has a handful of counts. For the CDR3, the DNA is TGTGCCAGCAGTTCACTGTCCGGACGCACCGGGGAGCTGTTTTTT. Protein product: CASSSLSGRTGELFF. The V call is TRBV27, the J call TRBJ2-2; no clear D gene. V was shortened by 4 bases and J by 4 bases, with 13 bases between the two germline ends. CDR1 is MNHEY and CDR2 is SMNVEV in the germline V gene (reference sequence). The CDR3 is 15 residues long.